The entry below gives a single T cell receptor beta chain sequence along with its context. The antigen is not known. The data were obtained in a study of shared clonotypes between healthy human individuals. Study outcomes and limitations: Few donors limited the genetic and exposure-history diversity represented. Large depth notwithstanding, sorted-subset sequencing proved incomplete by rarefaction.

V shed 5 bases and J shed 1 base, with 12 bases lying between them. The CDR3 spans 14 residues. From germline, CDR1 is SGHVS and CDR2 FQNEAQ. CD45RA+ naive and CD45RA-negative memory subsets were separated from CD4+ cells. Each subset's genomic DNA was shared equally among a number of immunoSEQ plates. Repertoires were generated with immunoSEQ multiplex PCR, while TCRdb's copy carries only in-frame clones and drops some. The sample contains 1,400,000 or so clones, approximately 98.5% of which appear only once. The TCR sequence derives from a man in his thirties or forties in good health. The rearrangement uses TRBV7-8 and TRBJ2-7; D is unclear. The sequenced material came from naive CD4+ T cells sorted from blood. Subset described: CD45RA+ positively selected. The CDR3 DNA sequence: TGTGCCAGCAGCCCGCGATTTGTTTCCTACGAGCAGTACTTC. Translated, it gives CASSPRFVSYEQYF.